Each of the 28 T cell receptor beta chains below was sequenced from the same sample in a study of blood T cell repertoires in COVID-19. Assay: immunoSEQ multiplex PCR; the TCRdb copy retains only in-frame clones and omits some. The data hold around 100,000 clones, with approximately 70% observed a single time. Sequenced sample: peripheral blood. The receptor source for this set is a man older than 75 with acute or convalescent COVID-19.

This clone showed up just a few times. This chain links TRBV19 with TRBJ2-5; D might be TRBD1 (6 bases). Germline V gene data show CDR1 as LNHDA and CDR2 as SQIVND (reference sequence). The CDR3 runs to 15 residues. V was trimmed by 4 bases and J by 1 base, leaving 13 bases between them. Here the CDR3 DNA reads TGTGCCAGTAGTAACCCCACAGGGACCCAAGAGACCCAGTACTTC. It is translated as CASSNPTGTQETQYF.

V usage is TRBV7-2 and J usage is TRBJ2-7, with a tentative D call TRBD2 (6 bases). The CDR3 extends over 13 amino acids. The V gene lost 0 bases and the J gene lost 6 bases, with 9 bases spanning the gap. The germline gives CDR1 SGHTA, CDR2 FQGNSA. CDR3: CASSLASGLEQYF. CDR3 DNA sequence: TGTGCCAGCAGCTTAGCAAGCGGGCTCGAGCAGTACTTC.

The CDR3 nucleotides are TGCGCCAGCAGCCAAGGTGGATCCGGCGGTGGCGAGACCCAGTACTTC. Its protein product is CASSQGGSGGGETQYF. This sequence joins TRBV4-1 and TRBJ2-5; D unresolved. Deletions cut 1 base from V and 5 bases from J, with 17 bases between. There are 16 residues in the CDR3. The germline V gene has CDR1 MGHRA and CDR2 YSYEKL.

The chain employs TRBV19 and TRBJ2-7; TRBD2 agrees at 8 bases. Unmatched junction bases numbered 12, after V lost 8 bases and J lost 6 bases. Germline CDR1 and CDR2: LNHDA and SQIVND (reference sequence). The CDR3 covers 14 residues. As DNA, the CDR3 is TGTGCCAGTTCGACGGGAGGGTCGGCGCGCGAGCAGTACTTC. Translation: CASSTGGSAREQYF. Looking up the rest from reference TRBV19 and TRBJ2-7 gives the full variable domain: DGGITQSPKYLFRKEGQNVTLSCEQNLNHDAMYWYRQDPGQGLRLIYYSQIVNDFQKGDIAEGYSVSREKKESFPLTVTSAQKNPTAFYLCASSTGGSAREQYFGPGTRLTVT.

V usage is TRBV4-1 and J usage is TRBJ2-3; D is possibly TRBD2 (6 bases). Per the germline V gene, CDR1 is MGHRA and CDR2 is YSYEKL. This CDR3 is built from 15 residues. Trimming removed 0 bases from V and 0 bases from J, with 7 bases in between. The CDR3 sequence is CASSQDGTSTDTQYF. The CDR3 DNA sequence: TGCGCCAGCAGCCAAGACGGGACTAGCACAGATACGCAGTATTTT.

The V and J genes are TRBV10-3 and TRBJ2-3, with D tentatively TRBD2 (6 bases). Germline V gene data show CDR1 as ENHRY and CDR2 as SYGVKD. V gave up 10 bases and J gave up 2 bases, with 16 bases separating them. This CDR3 is built from 14 residues. The CDR3 sequence: CASTDREITDTQYF. CDR3 DNA: TGTGCCAGCACGGACCGGGAGATCACAGATACGCAGTATTTT.

This chain connects TRBV27 to TRBJ1-5, with TRBD1 matching over 7 bases. The CDR3 covers 17 residues. The ends lost 8 bases at V and 4 bases at J; junction bases unmatched: 17. Germline-derived CDR1 and CDR2 are MNHEY and SMNVEV (reference sequence). In DNA form, the CDR3 reads TGTGCCAGCGGAGGTGTACCCCGGGACAGTAATAATCAGCCCCAGCATTTT. It translates to CASGGVPRDSNNQPQHF.

This clone has more than one count but fewer than ten. One end of the junction varies from germline; a read error may be responsible. The chain recombines TRBV13 with TRBJ2-1; 7 positions agree with TRBD2. The CDR3 sequence is 19 residues long. The germline CDR1 and CDR2 sequences are PRHDT and FYEKMQ (reference sequence). CDR3 amino acids: CASSFLVGGPRGSFNEQFF. CDR3 DNA: TGTGCCAGCAGCTTTTTGGTGGGAGGGCCTCGGGGCTCCTTCAATGAGCAGTTCTTC.

The chain uses TRBV5-5 and TRBJ2-1; 10 nucleotides line up with TRBD2. Germline V gives CDR1 SGHKS, CDR2 YYEKEE (reference sequence). This CDR3 has 16 amino acids. Unmatched junction bases numbered 2, after V lost 1 base and J lost 1 base. This CDR3 reads CASSLLSGRSYNEQFF. As DNA, the CDR3 is TGTGCCAGCAGCTTGCTTAGCGGGAGGTCCTACAATGAGCAGTTCTTC. The full variable domain, rest sourced from reference TRBV5-5 and TRBJ2-1, is DAGVTQSPTHLIKTRGQQVTLRCSPISGHKSVSWYQQVLGQGPQFIFQYYEKEERGRGNFPDRFSARQFPNYSSELNVNALLLGDSALYLCASSLLSGRSYNEQFFGPGTRLTVL.

The chain is built from TRBV30 and TRBJ2-5, with 10 bases that match TRBD2. Trimming removed 1 base from V and 4 bases from J; junction bases left unmatched: 6. The V gene's germline CDR1 is GTSNPN and CDR2 SVGIG (reference sequence). The CDR3 contains 15 residues. CDR3 nucleotides: TGTGCCTGGAGTGCCCTAGCGGGAGTTAGAGAGACCCAGTACTTC. Its translation: CAWSALAGVRETQYF. The whole variable domain, remainder taken from reference TRBV30 and TRBJ2-5, is SQTIHQWPATLVQPVGSPLSLECTVEGTSNPNLYWYRQAAGRGLQLLFYSVGIGQISSEVPQNLSASRPQDRQFILSSKKLLLSDSGFYLCAWSALAGVRETQYFGPGTRLLVL.

This clone showed up just once. This chain connects TRBV7-9 to TRBJ2-7, with TRBD1 matching 8 bases. CDR3 size: 14 residues. Germline CDR1 and CDR2: SEHNR and FQNEAQ (reference sequence). The J segment lost 3 bases and the V segment lost 1 base, leaving 2 bases of the junction unmatched. The CDR3 nucleotides read TGTGCCAGCAGCTTAGAGACAGGGGTCTACGAGCAGTACTTC. This gives the protein CASSLETGVYEQYF.

CDR3 nucleotide sequence: TGTGCCAGCAGCTCCTATTCAGGGGCGATTAACTATGGCTACACCTTC. Residues: CASSSYSGAINYGYTF. The chain carries TRBV7-8 and TRBJ1-2; D is perhaps TRBD1 (6 bases). The V gene's germline CDR1 is SGHVS and CDR2 FQNEAQ. CDR3 size: 16 residues. V was trimmed by 4 bases and J by 1 base, leaving 16 bases between them.

J is TRBJ2-7 and V is TRBV11-2; unclear D gene. CDR1 is SGHAT, CDR2 FQNNGV, per germline. The CDR3 covers 11 residues. V was pared by 1 base and J by 7 bases, with 5 bases between. For the CDR3, the DNA is TGTGCCAGCAGCTTAGCTAGGGAGCAGTACTTC. This encodes CASSLAREQYF.

CDR3 region: CASSPGPRNTIYF. In nucleotides, the CDR3 is TGTGCCAGCAGCCCAGGGCCCCGAAACACCATATATTTT. This rearrangement joins TRBV7-8 to TRBJ1-3; a weak D match, TRBD1 (5 bases). Germline V gene lookup returns CDR1 SGHVS and CDR2 FQNEAQ. This CDR3 contains 13 residues. The V and J ends lost 5 bases and 5 bases respectively, with 10 bases between them. Variable domain in full (rest from reference TRBV7-8 and TRBJ1-3): GAGVSQSPRYKVAKRGQDVALRCDPISGHVSLFWYQQALGQGPEFLTYFQNEAQLDKSGLPSDRFFAERPEGSVSTLKIQRTQQEDSAVYLCASSPGPRNTIYFGEGSWLTVV.

This chain links TRBV5-1 with TRBJ2-1, with 12 nucleotides matching TRBD2. Trimming cost V 0 bases and J 7 bases; bases outside gene matches: 5. The CDR3 has 16 amino acids. From germline, CDR1 is SGHRS and CDR2 YFSETQ. CDR3 amino acids: CASSLVLAGGRNEQFF. The DNA of the CDR3 is TGCGCCAGCAGCTTGGTCCTAGCGGGAGGGCGGAATGAGCAGTTCTTC.

This sequence joins TRBV12-3 or TRBV12-4 and TRBJ2-5; TRBD2 is a possible D gene (5 bases). Trimming shortened V by 6 bases and J by 5 bases, and 13 bases separated the two germline ends. CDR3 length equals 13 residues. The CDR3 DNA is TGTGCCAGCAGCCGACTACCGCTGGAGACCCAGTACTTC. It codes for CASSRLPLETQYF.

This chain uses TRBV6-5 with TRBJ1-2, with 10 bases identical to TRBD1. Trimming cost V 6 bases and J 5 bases; bases outside gene matches: 9. CDR1 and CDR2 (germline): MNHEY, SVGAGI. The CDR3 has 15 amino acids. The CDR3 bases are TGTGCCAGCAGCCGCGACAGGGGGCGATTTTATGGCTACACCTTC. Amino acids: CASSRDRGRFYGYTF.

This clone was seen a handful of times. The V call is TRBV28, the J call TRBJ2-2; D perhaps matches TRBD2 (5 bases). The V and J ends lost 4 bases and 3 bases respectively, with 15 bases between them. CDR1 and CDR2 from the germline V gene are MDHEN and SYDVKM. The CDR3 spans 16 residues. In nucleotides, the CDR3 is TGTGCCAGCAGTTCGAGGGTGGCGGCCGACACCGGGGAGCTGTTTTTT. It codes for CASSSRVAADTGELFF.

This chain connects TRBV28 to TRBJ1-6; possibly TRBD1 for D (5 bases). Trimming shortened V by 2 bases and J by 11 bases, and 7 bases separated the two germline ends. The CDR3 runs to 12 residues. Looked up from germline, CDR1 is MDHEN and CDR2 is SYDVKM. The CDR3 DNA sequence: TGTGCCAGCAGTTTACCCAGGGCACCCCTCCACTTT. This translates into CASSLPRAPLHF.

This chain uses TRBV7-2 with TRBJ1-1, with TRBD1 as a possible D gene (5 bases). V was trimmed by 4 bases and J by 3 bases, leaving 12 bases between them. Germline V lookup: CDR1 SGHTA, CDR2 FQGNSA. This CDR3 has 14 amino acids. The CDR3 protein is CASSSRVGYTEAFF. The CDR3 DNA is TGTGCCAGCAGCTCCAGGGTTGGGTACACTGAAGCTTTCTTT.

The genes are TRBV28 and TRBJ1-1, with TRBD1 matching 11 bases. This CDR3 comprises 16 residues. Germline assignment: CDR1 MDHEN and CDR2 SYDVKM. V was pared by 7 bases and J by 0 bases, with 7 bases of the junction left unmatched. The CDR3 sequence: CASKPGQGGLNTEAFF. The CDR3 nucleotides read TGTGCCAGCAAACCGGGACAGGGGGGATTGAACACTGAAGCTTTCTTT. The full variable domain, in which reference TRBV28 and TRBJ1-1 provide the parts outside the CDR3, is DVKVTQSSRYLVKRTGEKVFLECVQDMDHENMFWYRQDPGLGLRLIYFSYDVKMKEKGDIPEGYSVSREKKERFSLILESASTNQTSMYLCASKPGQGGLNTEAFFGQGTRLTVV.

The chain has TRBV10-3 and TRBJ2-3, with D uncertain. Trimming removed 3 bases from V and 0 bases from J, with 7 bases in between. The germline gives CDR1 ENHRY, CDR2 SYGVKD. There are 14 residues in the CDR3. DNA of the CDR3: TGTGCCATCAGTGATAGCAGAAGCACAGATACGCAGTATTTT. It translates to CAISDSRSTDTQYF.

The chain uses TRBV5-5 and TRBJ2-2; D is unclear. Germline V gene data show CDR1 as SGHKS and CDR2 as YYEKEE (reference sequence). The CDR3 runs to 14 residues. Trimming took 4 bases from V and 7 from J, leaving 14 bases between them. The CDR3 nucleotides are TGTGCCAGCAGCCTTTGGAGTGCGAGCGGGGAGCTGTTTTTT. This encodes CASSLWSASGELFF.

The rearrangement links TRBV29-1 to TRBJ2-3; 7 bases line up with TRBD2. V gave up 2 bases and J gave up 2 bases; unmatched junction bases: 7. The CDR3 extends over 15 amino acids. Germline lookup yields CDR1 SQVTM and CDR2 ANQGSEA. The CDR3 protein is CSVEREGYATDTQYF. CDR3 sequence (DNA): TGCAGCGTTGAAAGGGAGGGCTACGCCACAGATACGCAGTATTTT.

J is TRBJ2-7 and V is TRBV6-1; perhaps TRBD1 as D (6 bases). Germline V gene lookup returns CDR1 MNHNS and CDR2 SASEGT. This CDR3 has 16 residues. The germline V and J ends were trimmed by 4 bases and 2 bases, with 18 bases remaining between them. This CDR3 is CASSASWTDFAYEQYF. In nucleotides, the CDR3 is TGTGCCAGCAGTGCTTCCTGGACAGATTTTGCCTACGAGCAGTACTTC.

The chain recombines TRBV19 with TRBJ2-1; 11 bases align to TRBD2. The V segment lost 6 bases and the J segment 8 bases; nucleotides outside the gene matches: 9. Germline CDR1 reads LNHDA; CDR2 reads SQIVND (reference sequence). The CDR3 loop spans 15 amino acids. This CDR3 reads CASSPSGRRGDEQFF. The CDR3 DNA follows: TGTGCCAGTAGCCCTAGCGGGAGGCGGGGTGATGAGCAGTTCTTC.

This clone was detected only a few times. This chain joins TRBV9 and TRBJ2-2, with D unclear. From germline, CDR1 is SGDLS and CDR2 YYNGEE. The CDR3 consists of 17 residues. V lost 0 bases and J lost 0, with 12 bases in between. The CDR3 DNA sequence: TGTGCCAGCAGCGTAGTGGAGAGACGGTCGAACACCGGGGAGCTGTTTTTT. This codes for CASSVVERRSNTGELFF. Full variable domain (missing parts from reference TRBV9 and TRBJ2-2): DSGVTQTPKHLITATGQRVTLRCSPRSGDLSVYWYQQSLDQGLQFLIQYYNGEERAKGNILERFSAQQFPDLHSELNLSSLELGDSALYFCASSVVERRSNTGELFFGEGSRLTVL.

J is TRBJ2-1 and V is TRBV24-1, with 11 positions matching TRBD2. This CDR3 comprises 16 residues. V was pared by 4 bases and J by 7 bases, with 8 bases of the junction left unmatched. CDR1 and CDR2 (germline): KGHDR, SFDVKD. CDR3 bases: TGTGCCACCAGTGACGCTACTAGCGGGAGTCGGAATGAGCAGTTCTTC. It specifies CATSDATSGSRNEQFF.